This T cell receptor beta chain was found in a study of identical twins. J was trimmed by 5 bases and V by 6 bases; bases with no gene match: 9. The CDR3 spans 13 residues. Germline V gene sequence: CDR1 DFQATT, CDR2 SNEGSKA (reference sequence). Study-wide results and limits: Insertions were reduced in abundant cord blood beta clonotypes but not in memory repertoires.

TCRdb reprocessed the 5' RACE reads via MiXCR and lists one record per CDR3 protein. Found here are under 300,000 distinct CDR3 sequences, around an eighth of them singletons; the top ten hold around 9.5%. This clonotype was picked up a small number of times. Its antigen remains unidentified. The V and J genes are TRBV20-1 and TRBJ2-5; 7 positions agree with TRBD1. Source material: memory (CD45RO+) T cells sorted from blood. The receptor's source is a woman younger than 35 in good health. The CDR3 region has the DNA TGCAGTGCCAATTACAGGGGCGCGGAGACCCAGTACTTC. This gives the protein CSANYRGAETQYF.